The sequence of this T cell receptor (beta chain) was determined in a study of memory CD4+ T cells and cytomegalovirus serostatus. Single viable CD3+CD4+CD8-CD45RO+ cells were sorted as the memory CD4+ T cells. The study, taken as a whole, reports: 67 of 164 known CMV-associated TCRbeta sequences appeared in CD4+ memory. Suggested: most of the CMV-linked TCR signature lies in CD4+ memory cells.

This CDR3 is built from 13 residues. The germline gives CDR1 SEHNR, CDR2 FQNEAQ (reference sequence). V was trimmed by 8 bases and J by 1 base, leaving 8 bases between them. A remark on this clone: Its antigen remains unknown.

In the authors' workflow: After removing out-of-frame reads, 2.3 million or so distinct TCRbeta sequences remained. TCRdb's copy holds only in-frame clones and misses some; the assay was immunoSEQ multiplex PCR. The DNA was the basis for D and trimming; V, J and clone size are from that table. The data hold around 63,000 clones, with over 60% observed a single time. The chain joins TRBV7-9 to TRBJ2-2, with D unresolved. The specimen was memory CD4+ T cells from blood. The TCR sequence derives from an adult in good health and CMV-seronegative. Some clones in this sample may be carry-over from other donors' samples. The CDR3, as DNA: TGTGCCAGCGGCACAGAGAACACCGGGGAGCTGTTTTTT. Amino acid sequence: CASGTENTGELFF.